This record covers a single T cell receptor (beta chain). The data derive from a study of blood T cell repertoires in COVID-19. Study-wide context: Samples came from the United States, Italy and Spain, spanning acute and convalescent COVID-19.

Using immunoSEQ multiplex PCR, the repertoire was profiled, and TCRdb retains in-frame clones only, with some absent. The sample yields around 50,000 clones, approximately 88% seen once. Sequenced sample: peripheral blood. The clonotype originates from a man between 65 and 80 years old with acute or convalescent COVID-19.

CDR3 sequence (DNA): TGTGCCAGCAGTCGAACAGGGGGGGGTACTGAAGCTTTCTTT. Translation gives CASSRTGGGTEAFF. This chain connects TRBV3-1 (or the pseudogene TRBV3-2) to TRBJ1-1; TRBD1 aligns across 8 bases. The trim removed 6 bases at V and 5 bases at J, leaving 8 bases unmatched. The CDR3 length is 14 residues. Germline V gene lookup returns CDR1 LGHDT and CDR2 YNNKEL (reference sequence).